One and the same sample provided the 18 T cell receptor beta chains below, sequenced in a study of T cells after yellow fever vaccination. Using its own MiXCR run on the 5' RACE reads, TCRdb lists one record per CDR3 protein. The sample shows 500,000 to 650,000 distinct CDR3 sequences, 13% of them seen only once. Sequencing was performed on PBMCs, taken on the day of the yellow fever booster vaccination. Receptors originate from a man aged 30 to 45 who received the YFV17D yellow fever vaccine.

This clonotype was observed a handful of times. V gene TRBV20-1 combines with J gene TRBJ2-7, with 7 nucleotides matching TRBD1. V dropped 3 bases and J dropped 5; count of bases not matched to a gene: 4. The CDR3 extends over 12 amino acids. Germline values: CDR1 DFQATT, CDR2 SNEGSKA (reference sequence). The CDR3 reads CSASPGGNEQYF. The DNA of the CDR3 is TGCAGTGCTAGTCCAGGGGGAAACGAGCAGTACTTC.

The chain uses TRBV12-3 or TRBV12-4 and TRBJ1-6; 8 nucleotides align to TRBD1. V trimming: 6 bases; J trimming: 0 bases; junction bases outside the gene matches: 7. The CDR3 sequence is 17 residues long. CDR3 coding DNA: TGTGCCAGCAGCTCGGGACAGGCGAGCTCCTATAATTCACCCCTCCACTTT. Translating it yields CASSSGQASSYNSPLHF.

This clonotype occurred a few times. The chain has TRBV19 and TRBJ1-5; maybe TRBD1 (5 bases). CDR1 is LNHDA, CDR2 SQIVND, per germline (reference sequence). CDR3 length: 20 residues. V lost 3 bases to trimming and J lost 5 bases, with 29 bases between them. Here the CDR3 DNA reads TGTGCCAGTAGTATCGGGGGGGAGGGACCGGCATCCACAGCCGATCAGCCCCAGCATTTT. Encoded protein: CASSIGGEGPASTADQPQHF.

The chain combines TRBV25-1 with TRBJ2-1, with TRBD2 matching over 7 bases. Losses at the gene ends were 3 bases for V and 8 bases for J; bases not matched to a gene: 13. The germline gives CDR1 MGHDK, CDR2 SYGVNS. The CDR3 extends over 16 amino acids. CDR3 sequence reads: CASSESNGRPWDEQFF. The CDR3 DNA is TGTGCCAGCAGTGAGAGCAACGGGAGGCCCTGGGATGAGCAGTTCTTC.

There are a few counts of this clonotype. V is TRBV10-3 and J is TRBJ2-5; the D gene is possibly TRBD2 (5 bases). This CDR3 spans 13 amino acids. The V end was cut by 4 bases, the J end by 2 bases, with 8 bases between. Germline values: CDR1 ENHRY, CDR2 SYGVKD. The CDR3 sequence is CAISGEGQETQYF. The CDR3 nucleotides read TGTGCCATCAGTGGTGAGGGACAAGAGACCCAGTACTTC.

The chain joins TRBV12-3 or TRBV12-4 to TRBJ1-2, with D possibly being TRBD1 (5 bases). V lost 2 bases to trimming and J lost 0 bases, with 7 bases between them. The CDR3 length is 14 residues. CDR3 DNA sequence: TGTGCCAGCAGTTTACAGGGCACTAACTATGGCTACACCTTC. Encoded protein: CASSLQGTNYGYTF.

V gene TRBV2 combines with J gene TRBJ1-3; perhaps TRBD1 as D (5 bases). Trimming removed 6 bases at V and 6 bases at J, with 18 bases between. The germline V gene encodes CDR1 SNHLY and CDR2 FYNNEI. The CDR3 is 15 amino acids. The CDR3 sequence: CASRARGGRENTIYF. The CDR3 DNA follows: TGTGCCAGCAGGGCTAGGGGAGGTCGCGAAAACACCATATATTTT.

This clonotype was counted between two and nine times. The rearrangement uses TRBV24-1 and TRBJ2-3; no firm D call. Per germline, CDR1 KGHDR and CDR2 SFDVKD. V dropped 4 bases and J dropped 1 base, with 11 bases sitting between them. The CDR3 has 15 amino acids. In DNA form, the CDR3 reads TGTGCCACCAGTGACCCCAGAGGCGGCACAGATACGCAGTATTTT. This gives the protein CATSDPRGGTDTQYF.

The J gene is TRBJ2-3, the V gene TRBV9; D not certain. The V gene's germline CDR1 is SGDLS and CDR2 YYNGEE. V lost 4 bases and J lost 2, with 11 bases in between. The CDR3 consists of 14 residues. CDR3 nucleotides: TGTGCCAGCAGCCCGGACCCAATCACAGATACGCAGTATTTT. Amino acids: CASSPDPITDTQYF.

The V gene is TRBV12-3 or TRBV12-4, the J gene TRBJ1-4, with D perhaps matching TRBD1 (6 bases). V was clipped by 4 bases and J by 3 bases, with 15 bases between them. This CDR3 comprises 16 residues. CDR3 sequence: CASSSGGNTANEKLFF. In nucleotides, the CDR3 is TGTGCCAGCAGTTCCGGGGGCAATACGGCTAATGAAAAACTGTTTTTT.

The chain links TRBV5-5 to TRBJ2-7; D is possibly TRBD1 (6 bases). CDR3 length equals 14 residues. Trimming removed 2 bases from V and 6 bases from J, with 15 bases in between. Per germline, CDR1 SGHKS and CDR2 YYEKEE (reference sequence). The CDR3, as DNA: TGTGCCAGCAGCTTCGGGACATTTTCGTCCGAGCAGTACTTC. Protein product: CASSFGTFSSEQYF.

DNA for the CDR3: TGCAGTGCTAGGACCCCGAAAGGGGTGACAGATACGCAGTATTTT. Protein product: CSARTPKGVTDTQYF. V gene TRBV20-1 combines with J gene TRBJ2-3, with D possibly being TRBD1 (5 bases). Germline V lookup: CDR1 DFQATT, CDR2 SNEGSKA (reference sequence). V lost 3 bases and J 3 bases, leaving 16 bases between the germline ends. This CDR3 is 15 amino acids long.

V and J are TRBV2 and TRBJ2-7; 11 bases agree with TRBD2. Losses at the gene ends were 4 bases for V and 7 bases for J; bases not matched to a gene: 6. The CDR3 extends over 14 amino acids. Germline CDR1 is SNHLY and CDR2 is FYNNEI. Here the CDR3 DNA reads TGTGCCAGCAGTGCCTCTAGCGGGAGGCCGGAGCAGTACTTC. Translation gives CASSASSGRPEQYF.

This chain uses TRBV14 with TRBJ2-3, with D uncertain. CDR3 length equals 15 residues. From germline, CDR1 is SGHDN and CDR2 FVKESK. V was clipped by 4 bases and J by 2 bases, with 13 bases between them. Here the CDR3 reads CASSPVGAPTDTQYF. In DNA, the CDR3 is TGTGCCAGCAGCCCCGTAGGAGCCCCCACAGATACGCAGTATTTT.

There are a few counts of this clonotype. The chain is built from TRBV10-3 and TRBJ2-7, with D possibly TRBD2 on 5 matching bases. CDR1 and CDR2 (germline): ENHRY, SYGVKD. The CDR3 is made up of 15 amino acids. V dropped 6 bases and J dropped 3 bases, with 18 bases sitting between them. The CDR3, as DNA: TGTGCCATCAGGCCGGAGCAGGTCCGGGACTACGAGCAGTACTTC. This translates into CAIRPEQVRDYEQYF.

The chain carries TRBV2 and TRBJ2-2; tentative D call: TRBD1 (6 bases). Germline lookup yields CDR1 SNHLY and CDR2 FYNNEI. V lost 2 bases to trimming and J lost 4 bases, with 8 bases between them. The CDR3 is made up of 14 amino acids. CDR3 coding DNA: TGTGCCAGCAGTGAAATGGACAGCACCGGGGAGCTGTTTTTT. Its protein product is CASSEMDSTGELFF.

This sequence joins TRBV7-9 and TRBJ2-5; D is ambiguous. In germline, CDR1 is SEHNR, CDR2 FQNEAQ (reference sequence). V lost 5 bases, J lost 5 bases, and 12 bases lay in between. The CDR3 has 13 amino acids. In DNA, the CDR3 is TGTGCCAGCAGCGCCGGACCTCGGGAGACCCAGTACTTC. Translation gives CASSAGPRETQYF. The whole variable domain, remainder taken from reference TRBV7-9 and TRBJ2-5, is DTGVSQNPRHKITKRGQNVTFRCDPISEHNRLYWYRQTLGQGPEFLTYFQNEAQLEKSRLLSDRFSAERPKGSFSTLEIQRTEQGDSAMYLCASSAGPRETQYFGPGTRLLVL.

The CDR3 sequence: CSASSTNYNEQFF. Here the CDR3 DNA reads TGCAGTGCTTCCTCGACCAACTACAATGAGCAGTTCTTC. V and J are TRBV20-1 and TRBJ2-1, with D hard to call. The germline V gene has CDR1 DFQATT and CDR2 SNEGSKA (reference sequence). The CDR3 loop spans 13 amino acids. Trimming took off 5 bases at V and 3 bases at J, with 11 bases between the two ends.